The subject of this entry is one TCR beta chain. TCRdb's copy holds only in-frame clones and misses some; the assay was immunoSEQ multiplex PCR. Of roughly 300,000 clones in the sample, 65% to 90% were seen once. V was shortened by 3 bases and J by 2 bases, with 4 bases between the two germline ends. The germline V gene has CDR1 SGHDT and CDR2 YYEEEE. This CDR3 contains 12 residues. The sample comes from a study of Ad26.COV2.S vaccination and SARS-CoV-2 variants. Study-wide context: Into the muscle, Ad26.COV2.S was dosed once or twice, 56 days apart.

Treatment given: around 19 received Ad26.COV2.S at low or high dose, single or two shots; several received placebo; per-sample allocation not given. Repertoires come from day 63 after the first vaccine or placebo injection. The sample came from a Boston adult aged 18-55 years. Vaccination used an Ad26 vector expressing Wuhan-strain SARS-CoV-2 spike. The chain uses TRBV5-6 and TRBJ2-3; D unresolved. The sample consisted of peripheral blood, taken in a trial of Ad26.COV2.S vaccine versus placebo. This receptor was taken from a person aged 18-65 years who received the Ad26.COV2.S COVID-19 vaccine or a placebo. Here the CDR3 DNA reads TGTGCCAGCAGCTGGGACACAGATACGCAGTATTTT. This codes for CASSWDTDTQYF. The whole variable domain, filled in from reference TRBV5-6 and TRBJ2-3, reads DAGVTQSPTHLIKTRGQQVTLRCSPKSGHDTVSWYQQALGQGPQFIFQYYEEEERQRGNFPDRFSGHQFPNYSSELNVNALLLGDSALYLCASSWDTDTQYFGPGTRLTVL.